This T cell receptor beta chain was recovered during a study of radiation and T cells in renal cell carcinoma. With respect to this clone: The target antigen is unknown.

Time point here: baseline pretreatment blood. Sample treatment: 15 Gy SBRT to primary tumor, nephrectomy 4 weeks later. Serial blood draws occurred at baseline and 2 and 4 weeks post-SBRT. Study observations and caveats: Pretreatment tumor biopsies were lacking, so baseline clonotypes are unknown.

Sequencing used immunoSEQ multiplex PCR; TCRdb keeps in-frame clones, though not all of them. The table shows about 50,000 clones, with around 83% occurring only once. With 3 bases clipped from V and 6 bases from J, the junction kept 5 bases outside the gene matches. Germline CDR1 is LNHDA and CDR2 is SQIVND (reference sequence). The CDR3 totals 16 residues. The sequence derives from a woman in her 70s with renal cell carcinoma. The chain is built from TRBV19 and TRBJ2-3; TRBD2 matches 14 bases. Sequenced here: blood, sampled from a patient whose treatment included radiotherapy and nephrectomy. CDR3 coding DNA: TGTGCCAGTAGTATGGGGACTAGCGGGAGAGAGGATACGCAGTATTTT. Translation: CASSMGTSGREDTQYF.